Below are 8 T cell receptor beta chains sequenced from a single sample in a study of T cells after yellow fever vaccination. One entry per CDR3 protein, called by TCRdb with MiXCR from the 5' RACE reads. The sample includes approximately 120,000 distinct CDR3 sequences, around 7.7% of them seen just once. Here the sequenced sample was CD4+ T cells sorted from PBMCs, taken roughly 10 days after the first yellow fever vaccination. These receptors were obtained from a man between 18 and 35 years old who received the YFV17D yellow fever vaccine.

This clonotype has a count of ten or more. The chain recombines TRBV28 with TRBJ1-1; 9 nucleotides agree with TRBD1. J gave up 10 bases and V 3 bases, and 12 bases lay outside the gene matches. Looked up from germline, CDR1 is MDHEN and CDR2 is SYDVKM. CDR3 length: 15 amino acids. CDR3 DNA sequence: TGTGCCAGCAGTTTTGGGACAGGGACGGGCGTGCGAGCTTTCTTT. Protein sequence: CASSFGTGTGVRAFF.

This clonotype came up many times. J is TRBJ1-3 and V is TRBV12-3 or TRBV12-4; no reliable D call. V lost 3 bases, J lost 2 bases, and 8 bases lay in between. The CDR3 sequence is 14 residues long. The DNA of the CDR3 is TGTGCCAGCAGTTTGGCGGGGACTGGAAACACCATATATTTT. Its translation: CASSLAGTGNTIYF.

This clonotype was observed many times. V gene TRBV5-5 combines with J gene TRBJ1-2; 8 bases are a match to TRBD1. CDR1 is SGHKS and CDR2 is YYEKEE in the germline V gene (reference sequence). This CDR3 region has 15 residues. V trimming: 4 bases; J trimming: 3 bases; junction bases outside the gene matches: 8. The CDR3 here is CASSVSGGAYYGYTF. The CDR3 DNA sequence: TGTGCCAGCAGCGTCTCAGGGGGCGCATACTATGGCTACACCTTC.

At least ten counts were recorded for this clonotype. The chain links TRBV5-6 to TRBJ2-3; unclear D gene. CDR3 size: 13 residues. Germline V gene sequence: CDR1 SGHDT, CDR2 YYEEEE. V was cut by 5 bases and J by 1 base, with 8 bases left in between. This CDR3 reads CASRGRGTDTQYF. The CDR3 bases are TGTGCCAGCAGAGGAAGGGGCACAGATACGCAGTATTTT.

This clonotype was found many times. The genes are TRBV7-2 and TRBJ2-3, with 8 bases matching TRBD2. From germline, CDR1 is SGHTA and CDR2 FQGNSA. The CDR3 sequence is 15 residues long. With 4 bases clipped from V and 4 bases from J, the junction kept 7 bases outside the gene matches. CDR3 region: CASSWKAGGSDTQYF. The CDR3 nucleotides are TGTGCCAGCAGCTGGAAGGCGGGGGGTTCAGATACGCAGTATTTT. The full variable domain, its missing parts supplied by reference TRBV7-2 and TRBJ2-3, is GAGVSQSPSNKVTEKGKDVELRCDPISGHTALYWYRQSLGQGLEFLIYFQGNSAPDKSGLPSDRFSAERTGGSVSTLTIQRTQQEDSAVYLCASSWKAGGSDTQYFGPGTRLTVL.

This clonotype appeared many times. The CDR3 DNA follows: TGTGCCAGCAGCGTAGGGACAGGGAGTTCTCAAGAGACCCAGTACTTC. It codes for CASSVGTGSSQETQYF. The chain joins TRBV9 to TRBJ2-5; 8 bases line up with TRBD1. J was trimmed by 2 bases and V by 0 bases; bases with no gene match: 6. The germline V gene has CDR1 SGDLS and CDR2 YYNGEE. The CDR3 length is 16 residues.

This clonotype was seen at least ten times. The rearrangement uses TRBV18 and TRBJ2-1, with TRBD1 matching 7 bases. The CDR3 is 14 residues long. V lost 5 bases to trimming and J lost 6 bases; unmatched junction nucleotides: 7. Germline values: CDR1 KGHSH, CDR2 LQKENI. CDR3 sequence (DNA): TGTGCCAGCTCAGGGGACAGACAGGCCAATGAGCAGTTCTTC. This encodes CASSGDRQANEQFF. Full variable domain (rest looked up from reference TRBV18 and TRBJ2-1): NAGVMQNPRHLVRRRGQEARLRCSPMKGHSHVYWYRQLPEEGLKFMVYLQKENIIDESGMPKERFSAEFPKEGPSILRIQQVVRGDSAAYFCASSGDRQANEQFFGPGTRLTVL.

This clonotype has just a few counts. The rearrangement links TRBV7-2 to TRBJ2-4; tentatively, D is TRBD2 (7 bases). The CDR3 sequence is 15 residues long. Germline V CDR1 and CDR2: SGHTA, FQGNSA. V was cut by 5 bases and J by 9 bases, with 20 bases left in between. CDR3 nucleotide sequence: TGTGCCAGCAGCCCAAGGGGGGGGGGAGGAGGCATTCAGTACTTC. It yields the protein CASSPRGGGGGIQYF.